Detailed here is one T cell receptor (beta chain). Its antigen is still unknown. This sample is part of a study of shared clonotypes between healthy human individuals. Those who donated were healthy HIV-negative adults, with no recent acute infections or vaccinations reported. This CDR3 comprises 14 residues. V lost 3 bases to trimming and J lost 8 bases, with 11 bases between them. The germline gives CDR1 SGHVS, CDR2 FQNEAQ. Sequencing was performed with immunoSEQ multiplex PCR; in TCRdb, only in-frame clones are kept and a portion is missing. Counted here are 2 million to 2.5 million clones, approximately 94% occurring once; the ten biggest clones make up approximately 0.13%. General study findings and limits: Among non-shared clonotypes, generation probabilities were lower than among those shared by all four donors.

This clonotype was sampled from a man aged 18 to 30 in good health. The chain combines TRBV7-8 with TRBJ1-6; no clear D. Material for sequencing was naive CD4+ T cells sorted from blood. The subset was: CD45RA+ positively selected. CDR3 bases: TGTGCCAGCAGCTTCAATACAAGGGATTCACCCCTCCACTTT. It is translated as CASSFNTRDSPLHF. Looking up the rest from reference TRBV7-8 and TRBJ1-6 gives the full variable domain: GAGVSQSPRYKVAKRGQDVALRCDPISGHVSLFWYQQALGQGPEFLTYFQNEAQLDKSGLPSDRFFAERPEGSVSTLKIQRTQQEDSAVYLCASSFNTRDSPLHFGNGTRLTVT.